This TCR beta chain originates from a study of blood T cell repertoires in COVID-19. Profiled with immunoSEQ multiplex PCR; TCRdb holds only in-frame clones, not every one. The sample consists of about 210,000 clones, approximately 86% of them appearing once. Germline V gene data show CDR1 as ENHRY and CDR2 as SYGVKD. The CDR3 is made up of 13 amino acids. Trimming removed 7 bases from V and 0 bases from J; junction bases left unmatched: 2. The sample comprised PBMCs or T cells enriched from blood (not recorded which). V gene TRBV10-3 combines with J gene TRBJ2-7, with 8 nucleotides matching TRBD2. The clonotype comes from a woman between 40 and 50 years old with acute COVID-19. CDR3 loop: CAITSGLSYEQYF. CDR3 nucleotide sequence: TGTGCCATCACTAGCGGGCTCTCCTACGAGCAGTACTTC.